At least ten counts were recorded for the clone carrying this T cell receptor beta chain. What it binds is unknown. The data were obtained in a study of T-cell reconstitution after alpha-beta-depleted transplantation in children. Notes on the study in general: Alpha-beta T cells present about two months after transplant were reported to originate from several hundred expanded graft clones.

TCRbeta library construction was performed incorporating unique molecular identifiers. TCRdb analysed the PCR reads with MiXCR anew, one entry per CDR3 protein. The sample holds some 80,000 distinct CDR3 sequences, 15% to 20% seen once. Germline lookup yields CDR1 KGHDR and CDR2 SFDVKD. The CDR3 loop spans 13 amino acids. V gave up 9 bases and J gave up 1 base, with 11 bases separating them. Sequenced material: PBMCs, mostly from graft donor cells, taken 360 days after TCRalphabeta/CD19-depleted stem cell transplant. This clonotype was obtained from a male patient aged 2-15 years who had a stem cell transplant for acute lymphoblastic leukemia, so the T cells may come from the graft donor. The rearrangement joins TRBV24-1 to TRBJ2-5, with D possibly being TRBD2 (5 bases). The CDR3 is CATSAGSQETQYF. DNA of the CDR3: TGTGCCACCTCGGCGGGCAGCCAAGAGACCCAGTACTTC.